This T cell receptor (beta chain) was recorded in a study of blood T cells in healthy people across ages. This clonotype was seen repeatedly, ten times or more. Its antigen is currently unknown. CDR3 size: 15 residues. CDR1 and CDR2 (germline): LGHDT, YNNKEL (reference sequence). Trimming cost V 1 base and J 0 bases, with 10 bases left between them. Findings and caveats of the study: CMV status of donors was not determined, possibly confounding expanded clonotype changes.

Through a sample-barcoded 5' primer and a J-beta primer mix, a second PCR was run for roughly 6 to 11 cycles. Using its own MiXCR run on the 5' RACE reads, TCRdb lists one record per CDR3 protein. The sample includes approximately 900,000 distinct CDR3 sequences, almost 30% seen only once; the top ten take 10%. This sample also appeared in a second study, on T cells of mothers and their children. That paper notes: Slightly higher but non-significant overlap marked related mother-child pairs versus unrelated pairs.

The source of this sequence is a middle-aged woman in good health. The specimen sequenced was blood. This chain connects TRBV3-1 to TRBJ2-7; the D is unclear. The CDR3 loop reads CASSQVSGNSYEQYF. The CDR3 coding sequence is TGTGCCAGCAGCCAAGTGAGTGGGAACTCCTACGAGCAGTACTTC.